The source of this TCR beta chain is a study of blood T cell repertoires in COVID-19. Study summary: From the United States, Italy and Spain came samples of acute and convalescent COVID-19. T cells, B-cell-depleted T cells, or PBMCs supplied cDNA or gDNA.

Original processing notes: Reference gene primer amplification yielded estimated nucleated cell counts. TCRdb keeps only in-frame clones here, not all; method: immunoSEQ multiplex PCR. The D gene and trimming were derived from the DNA, and the V and J assignments and clone size from that table. This table holds some 150,000 clones, 86% found once. The CDR3 contains 18 residues. Losses at the gene ends were 5 bases for V and 0 bases for J; bases not matched to a gene: 10. CDR1 SGHVS and CDR2 FQNEAQ come from the germline V gene. This TCR came from a man between 65 and 80 years old with acute or convalescent COVID-19. Material for sequencing was peripheral blood. The genes are TRBV7-8 and TRBJ1-5, with 10 bases matching TRBD1. CDR3 in amino acids: CASSLRDRGRGSNQPQHF. The CDR3 DNA is TGTGCCAGCAGCCTAAGGGACAGGGGTAGGGGTAGCAATCAGCCCCAGCATTTT. Using reference TRBV7-8 and TRBJ1-5 for the parts outside the CDR3, the full variable domain is GAGVSQSPRYKVAKRGQDVALRCDPISGHVSLFWYQQALGQGPEFLTYFQNEAQLDKSGLPSDRFFAERPEGSVSTLKIQRTQQEDSAVYLCASSLRDRGRGSNQPQHFGDGTRLSIL.